The 2 T cell receptor beta chains presented below share a single source sample, sequenced in a study of T cells after yellow fever vaccination. Via MiXCR, TCRdb re-called the 5' RACE reads, giving one row per CDR3 protein. The sample has just under 600,000 distinct CDR3 sequences, roughly 14% seen once; the top ten hold around an eighth. The starting material was PBMCs, obtained on the day of the yellow fever booster vaccination. These receptors originate from a young man who received the YFV17D yellow fever vaccine.

This chain uses TRBV12-3 or TRBV12-4 with TRBJ1-2; TRBD1 agrees at 12 bases. V shed 7 bases and J 5 bases; nucleotides not matched to a gene: 11. The CDR3 sequence is 16 residues long. CDR3 nucleotide sequence: TGTGCCAGCACCCCCCCGGGGACAGGGGGCCGGTATGGCTACACCTTC. This encodes CASTPPGTGGRYGYTF.

This clonotype has only a few counts. The chain uses TRBV18 and TRBJ2-1; no clear D gene. This CDR3 comprises 13 residues. Germline values: CDR1 KGHSH, CDR2 LQKENI. V lost 8 bases and J lost 7, with 15 bases in between. Written as DNA, the CDR3 is TGTGCCAGCACCCCCGGAGTGGGGAATGAGCAGTTCTTC. This encodes CASTPGVGNEQFF.